This T cell receptor beta chain emerged from a study of CD8 T cells in ankylosing spondylitis. Study findings and constraints: Reactive arthritis synovial fluid and blood previously showed some of these motif variants.

CDR3 length: 14 amino acids. Germline loops: CDR1 SGHVS, CDR2 FQNEAQ. V was trimmed by 1 base and J by 2 bases, leaving 9 bases between them. This clonotype was seen a handful of times. The antigen remains undetermined. TCRdb re-called the 5' RACE reads with MiXCR, one entry per CDR3 protein. Of some 63,000 distinct CDR3 sequences listed, 6.2% are singletons. The rearrangement uses TRBV7-8 and TRBJ2-7, with no clear D. The clonotype was recovered from a male donor with ankylosing spondylitis. Specimen: synovial fluid, either unsorted or a sorted T cell fraction (not recorded which). The CDR3 sequence is CASSLVLIPYEQYF. DNA for the CDR3: TGTGCCAGCAGCTTAGTACTGATTCCCTACGAGCAGTACTTC.